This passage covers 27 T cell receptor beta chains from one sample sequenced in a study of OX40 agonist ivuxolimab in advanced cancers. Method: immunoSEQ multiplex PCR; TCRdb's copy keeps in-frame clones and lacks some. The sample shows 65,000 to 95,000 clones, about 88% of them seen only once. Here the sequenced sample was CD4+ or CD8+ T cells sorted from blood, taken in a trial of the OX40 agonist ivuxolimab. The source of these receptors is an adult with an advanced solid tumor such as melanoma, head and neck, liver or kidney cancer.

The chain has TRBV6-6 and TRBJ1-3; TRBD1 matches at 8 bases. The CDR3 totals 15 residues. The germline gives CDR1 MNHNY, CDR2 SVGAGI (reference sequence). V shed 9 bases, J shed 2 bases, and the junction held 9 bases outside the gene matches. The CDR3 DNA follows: TGTGCCAGTGGTACAGGGGGATTAGCTGGAAACACCATATATTTT. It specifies CASGTGGLAGNTIYF.

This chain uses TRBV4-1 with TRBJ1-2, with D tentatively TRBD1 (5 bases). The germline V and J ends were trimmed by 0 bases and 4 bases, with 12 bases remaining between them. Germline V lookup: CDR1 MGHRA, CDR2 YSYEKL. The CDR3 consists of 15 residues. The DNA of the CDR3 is TGCGCCAGCAGCCAAGATTTGGGGGGTGGCTATGGCTACACCTTC. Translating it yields CASSQDLGGGYGYTF.

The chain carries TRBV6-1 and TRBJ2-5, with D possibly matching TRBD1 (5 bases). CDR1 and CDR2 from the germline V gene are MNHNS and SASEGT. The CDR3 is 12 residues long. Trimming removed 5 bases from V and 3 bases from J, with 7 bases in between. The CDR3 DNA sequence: TGTGCCAGCAGTCCGACAGAAGAGACCCAGTACTTC. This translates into CASSPTEETQYF.

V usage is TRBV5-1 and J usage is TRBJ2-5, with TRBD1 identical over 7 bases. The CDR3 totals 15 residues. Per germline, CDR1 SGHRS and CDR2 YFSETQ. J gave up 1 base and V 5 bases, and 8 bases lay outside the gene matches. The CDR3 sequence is CASRVSGQFQETQYF. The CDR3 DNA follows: TGCGCCAGCAGAGTATCGGGACAGTTCCAAGAGACCCAGTACTTC.

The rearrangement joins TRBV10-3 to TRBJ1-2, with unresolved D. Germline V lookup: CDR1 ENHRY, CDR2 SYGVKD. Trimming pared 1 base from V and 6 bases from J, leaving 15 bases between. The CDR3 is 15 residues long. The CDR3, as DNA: TGTGCCATCAGTGAGTTACCCCGGGGAGAGAATGGCTACACCTTC. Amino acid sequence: CAISELPRGENGYTF.

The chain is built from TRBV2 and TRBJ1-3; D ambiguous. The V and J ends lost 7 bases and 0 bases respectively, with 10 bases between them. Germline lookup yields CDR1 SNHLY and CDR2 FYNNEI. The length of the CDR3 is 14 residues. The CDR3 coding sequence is TGTGCCAGCACCCCCGGGAACTCTGGAAACACCATATATTTT. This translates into CASTPGNSGNTIYF. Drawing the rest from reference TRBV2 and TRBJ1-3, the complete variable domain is EPEVTQTPSHQVTQMGQEVILRCVPISNHLYFYWYRQILGQKVEFLVSFYNNEISEKSEIFDDQFSVERPDGSNFTLKIRSTKLEDSAMYFCASTPGNSGNTIYFGEGSWLTVV.

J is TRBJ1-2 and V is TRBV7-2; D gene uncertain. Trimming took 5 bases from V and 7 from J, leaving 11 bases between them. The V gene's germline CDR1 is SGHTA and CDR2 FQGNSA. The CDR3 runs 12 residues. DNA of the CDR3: TGTGCCAGCAGCCCATTGGGAGGTGGCTACACCTTC. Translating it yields CASSPLGGGYTF.

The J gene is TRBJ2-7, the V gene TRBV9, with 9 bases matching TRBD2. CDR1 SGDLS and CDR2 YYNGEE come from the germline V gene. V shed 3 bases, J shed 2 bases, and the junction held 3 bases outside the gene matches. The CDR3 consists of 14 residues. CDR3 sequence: CASSAASGTYEQYF. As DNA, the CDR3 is TGTGCCAGCAGCGCCGCTAGCGGGACCTACGAGCAGTACTTC.

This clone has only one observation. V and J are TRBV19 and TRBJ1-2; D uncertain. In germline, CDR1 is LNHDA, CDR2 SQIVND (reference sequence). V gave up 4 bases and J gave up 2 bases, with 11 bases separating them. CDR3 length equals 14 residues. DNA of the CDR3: TGTGCCAGTAGTAAGAGGGAAACCAACTATGGCTACACCTTC. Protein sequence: CASSKRETNYGYTF.

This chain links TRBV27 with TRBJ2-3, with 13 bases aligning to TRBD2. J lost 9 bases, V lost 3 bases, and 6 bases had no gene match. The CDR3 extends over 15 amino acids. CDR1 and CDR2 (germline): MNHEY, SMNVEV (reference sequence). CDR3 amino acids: CASSLGTSGEGTQYF. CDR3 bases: TGTGCCAGCAGTTTGGGGACTAGCGGGGAGGGGACGCAGTATTTT.

The DNA of the CDR3 is TGTGCCAGTAGTATAGATGAGTTGGCTGGCTACACCTTC. Translation gives CASSIDELAGYTF. The chain joins TRBV19 to TRBJ1-2, with D unclear. Germline values: CDR1 LNHDA, CDR2 SQIVND (reference sequence). V was cut by 0 bases and J by 7 bases, with 9 bases left in between. This CDR3 has 13 residues. Combining the CDR3 with reference TRBV19 and TRBJ1-2 gives the whole variable domain DGGITQSPKYLFRKEGQNVTLSCEQNLNHDAMYWYRQDPGQGLRLIYYSQIVNDFQKGDIAEGYSVSREKKESFPLTVTSAQKNPTAFYLCASSIDELAGYTFGSGTRLTVV.

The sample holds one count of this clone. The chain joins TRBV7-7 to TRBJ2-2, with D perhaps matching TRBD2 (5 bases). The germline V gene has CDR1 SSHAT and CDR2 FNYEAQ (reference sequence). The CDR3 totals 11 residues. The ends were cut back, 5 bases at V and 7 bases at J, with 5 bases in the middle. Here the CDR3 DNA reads TGTGCCAGCAGCCGGGGCGGGGAGCTGTTTTTT. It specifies CASSRGGELFF.

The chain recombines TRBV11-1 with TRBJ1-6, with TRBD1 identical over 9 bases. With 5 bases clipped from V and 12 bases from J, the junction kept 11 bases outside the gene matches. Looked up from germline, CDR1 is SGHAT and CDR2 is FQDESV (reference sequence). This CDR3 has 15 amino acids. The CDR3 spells CASSPDRGLRRPLHF. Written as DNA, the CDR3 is TGTGCCAGCAGCCCGGACAGGGGCTTGAGGCGACCCCTCCACTTT. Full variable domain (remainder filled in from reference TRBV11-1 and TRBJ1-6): EAEVAQSPRYKITEKSQAVAFWCDPISGHATLYWYRQILGQGPELLVQFQDESVVDDSQLPKDRFSAERLKGVDSTLKIQPAELGDSAMYLCASSPDRGLRRPLHFGNGTRLTVT.

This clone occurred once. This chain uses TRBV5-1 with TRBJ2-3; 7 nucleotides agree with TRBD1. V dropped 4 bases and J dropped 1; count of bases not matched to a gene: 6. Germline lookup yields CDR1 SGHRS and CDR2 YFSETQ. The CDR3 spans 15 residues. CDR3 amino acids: CASSLGDSGTDTQYF. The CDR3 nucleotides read TGCGCCAGCAGCCTGGGGGACAGTGGCACAGATACGCAGTATTTT.

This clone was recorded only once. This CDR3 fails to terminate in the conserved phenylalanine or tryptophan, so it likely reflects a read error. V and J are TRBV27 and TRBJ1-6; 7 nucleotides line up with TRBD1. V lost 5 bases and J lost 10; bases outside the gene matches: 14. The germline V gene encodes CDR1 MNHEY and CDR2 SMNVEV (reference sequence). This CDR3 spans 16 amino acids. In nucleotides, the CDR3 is TGTGCCAGCAGTGCGACAGAGGGGGCTCGAAGATCACCCCTCCACCTT. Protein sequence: CASSATEGARRSPLHL.

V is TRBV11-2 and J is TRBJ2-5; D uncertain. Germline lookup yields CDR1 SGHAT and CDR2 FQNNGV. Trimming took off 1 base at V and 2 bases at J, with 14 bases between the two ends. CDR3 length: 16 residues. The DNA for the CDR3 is TGTGCCAGCAGCTTAGTTTCTTGGGCAGTTCAAGAGACCCAGTACTTC. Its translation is CASSLVSWAVQETQYF.

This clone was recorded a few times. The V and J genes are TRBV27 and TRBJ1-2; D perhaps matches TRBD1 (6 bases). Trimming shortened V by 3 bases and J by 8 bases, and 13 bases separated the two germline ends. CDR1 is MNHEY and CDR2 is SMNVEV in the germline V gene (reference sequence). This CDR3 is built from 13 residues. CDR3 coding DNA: TGTGCCAGCAGTTTCCAGGGGTTTGGGGGCTACACCTTC. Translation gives CASSFQGFGGYTF.

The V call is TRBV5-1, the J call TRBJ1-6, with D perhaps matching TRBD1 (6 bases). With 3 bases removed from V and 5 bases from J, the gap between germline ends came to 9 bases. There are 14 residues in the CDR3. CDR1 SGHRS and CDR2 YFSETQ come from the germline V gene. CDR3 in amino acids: CASSSQGNNSPLHF. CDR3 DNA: TGCGCCAGCAGCTCACAGGGAAATAATTCACCCCTCCACTTT. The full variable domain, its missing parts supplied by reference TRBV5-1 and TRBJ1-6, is KAGVTQTPRYLIKTRGQQVTLSCSPISGHRSVSWYQQTPGQGLQFLFEYFSETQRNKGNFPGRFSGRQFSNSRSEMNVSTLELGDSALYLCASSSQGNNSPLHFGNGTRLTVT.

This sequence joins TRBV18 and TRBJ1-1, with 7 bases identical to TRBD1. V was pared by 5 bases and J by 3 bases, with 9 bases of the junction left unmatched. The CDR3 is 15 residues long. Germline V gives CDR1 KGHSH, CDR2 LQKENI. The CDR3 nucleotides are TGTGCCAGCTCAGCCGACAGGGCGAAGGACACTGAAGCTTTCTTT. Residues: CASSADRAKDTEAFF.

CDR3 sequence (DNA): TGTGCCAGCAATCTAGCGGGGGGTCACAATGAGCAGTTCTTC. The encoded protein is CASNLAGGHNEQFF. The chain joins TRBV7-2 to TRBJ2-1; 11 bases are shared with TRBD2. Germline trimming cut 7 bases from V and 5 bases from J; bases unmatched to any gene: 4. The CDR3 extends over 14 amino acids. Germline V CDR1 and CDR2: SGHTA, FQGNSA. Complete variable domain (other parts from reference TRBV7-2 and TRBJ2-1): GAGVSQSPSNKVTEKGKDVELRCDPISGHTALYWYRQSLGQGLEFLIYFQGNSAPDKSGLPSDRFSAERTGGSVSTLTIQRTQQEDSAVYLCASNLAGGHNEQFFGPGTRLTVL.

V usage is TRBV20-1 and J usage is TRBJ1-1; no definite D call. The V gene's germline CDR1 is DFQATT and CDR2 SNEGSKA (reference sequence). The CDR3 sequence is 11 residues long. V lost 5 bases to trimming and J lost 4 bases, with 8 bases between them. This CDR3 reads CSARYGTEAFF. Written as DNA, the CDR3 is TGCAGTGCTCGCTACGGCACTGAAGCTTTCTTT.

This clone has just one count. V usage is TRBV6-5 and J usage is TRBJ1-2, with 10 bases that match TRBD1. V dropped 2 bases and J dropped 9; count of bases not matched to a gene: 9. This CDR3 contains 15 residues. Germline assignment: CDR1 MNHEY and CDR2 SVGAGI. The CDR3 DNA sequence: TGTGCCAGCAGTTACCCGCGGGACAGGGGAATAAGCTACACCTTC. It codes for CASSYPRDRGISYTF.

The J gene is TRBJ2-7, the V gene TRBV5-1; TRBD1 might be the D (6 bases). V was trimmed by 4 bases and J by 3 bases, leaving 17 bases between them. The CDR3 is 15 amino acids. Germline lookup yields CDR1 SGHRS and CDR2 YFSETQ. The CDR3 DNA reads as TGCGCCAGCAGCCAATCCCGGGACAAGGGCTACGAGCAGTACTTC. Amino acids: CASSQSRDKGYEQYF.

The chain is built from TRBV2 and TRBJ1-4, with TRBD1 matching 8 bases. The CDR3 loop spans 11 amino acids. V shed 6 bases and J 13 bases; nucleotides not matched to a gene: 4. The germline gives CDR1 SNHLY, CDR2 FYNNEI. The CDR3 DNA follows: TGTGCCAGCAGAGCCGGGACAGGACTGTTTTTT. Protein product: CASRAGTGLFF. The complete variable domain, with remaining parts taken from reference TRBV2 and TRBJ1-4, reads EPEVTQTPSHQVTQMGQEVILRCVPISNHLYFYWYRQILGQKVEFLVSFYNNEISEKSEIFDDQFSVERPDGSNFTLKIRSTKLEDSAMYFCASRAGTGLFFGSGTQLSVL.

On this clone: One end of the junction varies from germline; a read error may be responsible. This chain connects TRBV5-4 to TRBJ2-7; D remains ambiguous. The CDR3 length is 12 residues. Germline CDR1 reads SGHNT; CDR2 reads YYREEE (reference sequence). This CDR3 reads CASSSTSSEQYF. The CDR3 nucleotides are TGTGCCAGCAGCTCAACCTCCTCCGAGCAGTACTTC.

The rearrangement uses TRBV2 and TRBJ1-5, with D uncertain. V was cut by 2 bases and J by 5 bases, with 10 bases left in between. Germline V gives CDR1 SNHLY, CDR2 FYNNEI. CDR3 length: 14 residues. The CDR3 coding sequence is TGTGCCAGCAGTGAATCTTTCGGGGATCAGCCCCAGCATTTT. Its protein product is CASSESFGDQPQHF.

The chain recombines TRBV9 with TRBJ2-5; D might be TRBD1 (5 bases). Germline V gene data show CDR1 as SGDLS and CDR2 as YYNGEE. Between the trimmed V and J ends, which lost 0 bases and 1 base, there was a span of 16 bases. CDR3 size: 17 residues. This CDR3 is CASSVASQGGGQETQYF. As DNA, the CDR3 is TGTGCCAGCAGCGTAGCTTCCCAGGGTGGTGGCCAAGAGACCCAGTACTTC. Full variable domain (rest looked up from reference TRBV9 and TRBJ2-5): DSGVTQTPKHLITATGQRVTLRCSPRSGDLSVYWYQQSLDQGLQFLIQYYNGEERAKGNILERFSAQQFPDLHSELNLSSLELGDSALYFCASSVASQGGGQETQYFGPGTRLLVL.